The 28 T cell receptor beta chains reported below all come from one sample, sequenced in a study of OX40 agonist ivuxolimab in advanced cancers. Libraries were prepared by immunoSEQ multiplex PCR; TCRdb keeps only in-frame clonotypes and omits some of them. The sample yields 70,000 to 75,000 clones, 90% to 95% seen once. This material consisted of CD4+ or CD8+ T cells sorted from blood, taken in a trial of the OX40 agonist ivuxolimab. Every receptor here comes from an adult with an advanced solid tumor such as melanoma, head and neck, liver or kidney cancer.

The rearrangement uses TRBV10-3 and TRBJ2-7, with 7 positions matching TRBD1. From germline, CDR1 is ENHRY and CDR2 SYGVKD. V trimming: 3 bases; J trimming: 3 bases; junction bases outside the gene matches: 8. The length of the CDR3 is 15 residues. The CDR3 DNA sequence: TGTGCCATCAGTGACAGGGGGACCGATATCTACGAGCAGTACTTC. Translation gives CAISDRGTDIYEQYF.

The CDR3 loop is CASSSRGQGAYNEQFF. In nucleotides, the CDR3 is TGTGCCAGCAGTTCTCGGGGGCAGGGGGCTTACAATGAGCAGTTCTTC. The J gene is TRBJ2-1, the V gene TRBV27; TRBD1 aligns across 8 bases. This CDR3 contains 16 residues. CDR1 is MNHEY, CDR2 SMNVEV, per germline (reference sequence). J was trimmed by 4 bases and V by 4 bases; bases with no gene match: 9.

The chain employs TRBV7-2 and TRBJ1-3; 9 bases fit TRBD1. The CDR3 spans 15 residues. The V and J ends lost 3 bases and 4 bases, in that order; junction bases with no gene match: 4. Germline V gene data show CDR1 as SGHTA and CDR2 as FQGNSA. For the CDR3, the DNA is TGTGCCAGCAGCTTCTGGGACAGGGTGGGAAACACCATATATTTT. It codes for CASSFWDRVGNTIYF.

The rearrangement joins TRBV5-6 to TRBJ1-3, with D tentatively TRBD1 (5 bases). The length of the CDR3 is 16 residues. From germline, CDR1 is SGHDT and CDR2 YYEEEE. V lost 5 bases and J lost 2, with 17 bases in between. The chain's CDR3 is CASSTGALSPGNTIYF. The CDR3 region has the DNA TGTGCCAGCAGTACCGGGGCCCTTTCTCCTGGAAACACCATATATTTT. Using reference TRBV5-6 and TRBJ1-3 for the parts outside the CDR3, the full variable domain is DAGVTQSPTHLIKTRGQQVTLRCSPKSGHDTVSWYQQALGQGPQFIFQYYEEEERQRGNFPDRFSGHQFPNYSSELNVNALLLGDSALYLCASSTGALSPGNTIYFGEGSWLTVV.

The V gene is TRBV25-1, the J gene TRBJ1-2; D remains unclear. Germline CDR1 MGHDK, CDR2 SYGVNS. The V gene lost 5 bases and the J gene lost 2 bases, with 15 bases spanning the gap. The CDR3 runs to 15 residues. The CDR3 nucleotides read TGTGCCAGCAGTCCGTACGGAGGGAACAACTATGGCTACACCTTC. Translation: CASSPYGGNNYGYTF.

The rearrangement joins TRBV2 to TRBJ2-2; 8 positions match TRBD2. The germline CDR1 and CDR2 sequences are SNHLY and FYNNEI. The CDR3 is 15 amino acids. V lost 4 bases, J lost 4 bases, and 5 bases stayed unmatched. CDR3 bases: TGTGCCAGCAGTGTTTCTAGCGGGTCCACCGGGGAGCTGTTTTTT. Translation gives CASSVSSGSTGELFF.

This chain joins TRBV6-5 and TRBJ1-5; 7 bases line up with TRBD1. This CDR3 contains 14 residues. The germline V gene encodes CDR1 MNHEY and CDR2 SVGAGI. V shed 4 bases, J shed 6 bases, and the junction held 6 bases outside the gene matches. The CDR3 protein is CASSLQGNGQPQHF. The CDR3 DNA follows: TGTGCCAGCAGTTTACAGGGGAACGGTCAGCCCCAGCATTTT.

The V and J genes are TRBV7-2 and TRBJ2-1; TRBD2 agrees at 11 bases. CDR1 is SGHTA, CDR2 FQGNSA, per germline. The junction had 7 bases not matched to a gene; V was cut back by 4 bases and J by 5 bases. The CDR3 is 16 residues long. CDR3 DNA sequence: TGTGCCAGCAGCTCTACCGGGACTAGCGGTGACAATGAGCAGTTCTTC. Amino acids: CASSSTGTSGDNEQFF.

This clone came up a few times. The V call is TRBV5-4, the J call TRBJ2-2; D unclear. V dropped 2 bases and J dropped 2 bases, with 7 bases sitting between them. CDR3 size: 14 residues. Germline CDR1 is SGHNT and CDR2 is YYREEE (reference sequence). CDR3 residues: CASSFGQNTGELFF. The DNA for the CDR3 is TGTGCCAGCAGCTTTGGGCAAAACACCGGGGAGCTGTTTTTT.

This chain joins TRBV6-5 and TRBJ1-2; 7 bases match TRBD1. This CDR3 is built from 13 residues. V was pared by 8 bases and J by 1 base, with 4 bases of the junction left unmatched. Germline-derived CDR1 and CDR2 are MNHEY and SVGAGI. The chain's CDR3 is CASGQDYNYGYTF. In DNA, the CDR3 is TGTGCCAGCGGACAGGACTATAACTATGGCTACACCTTC.

The chain employs TRBV11-3 and TRBJ2-1, with 9 nucleotides matching TRBD2. Losses at the gene ends were 2 bases for V and 5 bases for J; bases not matched to a gene: 4. This CDR3 spans 15 amino acids. Germline V lookup: CDR1 SGHNT, CDR2 YENEEA. The CDR3 here is CASSLIAGVNNEQFF. The CDR3 DNA reads TGTGCCAGCAGCTTAATAGCGGGAGTGAACAATGAGCAGTTCTTC. The variable domain in full, completed from reference TRBV11-3 and TRBJ2-1, reads EAGVVQSPRYKIIEKKQPVAFWCNPISGHNTLYWYLQNLGQGPELLIRYENEEAVDDSQLPKDRFSAERLKGVDSTLKIQPAELGDSAVYLCASSLIAGVNNEQFFGPGTRLTVL.

This clone was picked up one time. CDR3: CASSSGTETQYF. In DNA form, the CDR3 reads TGTGCCAGCAGCTCGGGGACGGAGACCCAGTACTTC. The chain uses TRBV7-2 and TRBJ2-5; either TRBD1 or TRBD2 may fit D (5 bases each). With 4 bases removed from V and 5 bases from J, the gap between germline ends came to 8 bases. CDR3 length equals 12 residues. From germline, CDR1 is SGHTA and CDR2 FQGNSA.

The gene calls are TRBV18 and TRBJ2-3; tentative D call: TRBD2 (6 bases). Germline values: CDR1 KGHSH, CDR2 LQKENI. Trimming cost V 1 base and J 5 bases, with 10 bases left between them. There are 14 residues in the CDR3. As DNA, the CDR3 is TGTGCCAGCTCACCACTCGGGAGACAAGATACGCAGTATTTT. This sequence encodes CASSPLGRQDTQYF.

This sequence joins TRBV18 and TRBJ1-1; a possible D gene is TRBD1 (6 bases). CDR3 length: 16 amino acids. Trimming stripped 6 bases from V and 5 bases from J, with 22 bases between. Germline-derived CDR1 and CDR2 are KGHSH and LQKENI. The CDR3 spells CASSNLDTGGGTEAFF. Here the CDR3 DNA reads TGTGCCAGCTCTAACCTCGATACTGGAGGGGGAACTGAAGCTTTCTTT.

The chain carries TRBV19 and TRBJ2-2; TRBD1 is a possible D gene (6 bases). The CDR3 loop spans 16 amino acids. V was cut by 7 bases and J by 1 base, with 16 bases left in between. CDR1 LNHDA and CDR2 SQIVND come from the germline V gene (reference sequence). The CDR3 nucleotides are TGTGCCAGTACCCAACAGGGCGGACTGAACACCGGGGAGCTGTTTTTT. Protein: CASTQQGGLNTGELFF.

The chain employs TRBV19 and TRBJ2-5, with D possibly being TRBD2 (6 bases). The CDR3 length is 14 residues. From germline, CDR1 is LNHDA and CDR2 SQIVND (reference sequence). V dropped 5 bases and J dropped 5 bases, with 15 bases sitting between them. In nucleotides, the CDR3 is TGTGCCAGTAGTCGGGGCGGGACTGCGGAGACCCAGTACTTC. Its translation is CASSRGGTAETQYF.

This clone has only one observation. The rearrangement links TRBV7-9 to TRBJ1-1; D might be TRBD1 (5 bases). The CDR3 consists of 15 residues. V was pared by 1 base and J by 5 bases, with 14 bases between. Germline V lookup: CDR1 SEHNR, CDR2 FQNEAQ (reference sequence). Here the CDR3 DNA reads TGTGCCAGCAGCTTAGGGTCCCACGGGGGGACTGAAGCTTTCTTT. Translated: CASSLGSHGGTEAFF.

This chain connects TRBV19 to TRBJ2-1; D unresolved. The CDR3 consists of 16 residues. Germline V gives CDR1 LNHDA, CDR2 SQIVND (reference sequence). The V gene lost 1 base and the J gene lost 0 bases, with 10 bases spanning the gap. For the CDR3, the DNA is TGTGCCAGTAGTATAGGGACGACCAGCTCCTACAATGAGCAGTTCTTC. Its protein product is CASSIGTTSSYNEQFF.

V and J are TRBV7-9 and TRBJ2-1, with TRBD2 matching 8 bases. The germline CDR1 and CDR2 sequences are SEHNR and FQNEAQ (reference sequence). The CDR3 extends over 17 amino acids. V shed 3 bases and J 1 base; nucleotides not matched to a gene: 8. CDR3 residues: CASSLVSLAVSYNEQFF. CDR3 DNA: TGTGCCAGCAGCTTGGTATCACTAGCGGTATCCTACAATGAGCAGTTCTTC.

This chain links TRBV10-3 with TRBJ2-1; 8 nucleotides agree with TRBD2. This CDR3 has 16 amino acids. The V gene's germline CDR1 is ENHRY and CDR2 SYGVKD. With V trimmed by 8 bases and J by 2 bases, 11 bases remained unmatched. CDR3 in amino acids: CAISGAAGVAYNEQFF. The DNA of the CDR3 is TGTGCCATCTCGGGGGCAGCGGGAGTGGCCTACAATGAGCAGTTCTTC.

This chain links TRBV2 with TRBJ2-1; D is possibly TRBD1 (5 bases). CDR3 length: 14 residues. Germline CDR1 reads SNHLY; CDR2 reads FYNNEI. Trimming left V 6 bases short and J 8 bases short, with 17 bases between. DNA for the CDR3: TGTGCCAGCAGGCAGGGTGTTTCGGTCCATGAGCAGTTCTTC. This translates into CASRQGVSVHEQFF.

As DNA, the CDR3 is TGTGCCAGCGGCGGGACCCCCTACGAGCAGTACTTC. This encodes CASGGTPYEQYF. The chain employs TRBV7-6 and TRBJ2-7; tentatively, D is TRBD2 (6 bases). The CDR3 has 12 amino acids. Per germline, CDR1 SGHVS and CDR2 FNYEAQ. V shed 8 bases and J shed 2 bases, with 10 bases lying between them.

V is TRBV30 and J is TRBJ1-2; perhaps TRBD1 as D (5 bases). Germline V CDR1 and CDR2: GTSNPN, SVGIG (reference sequence). This CDR3 spans 21 amino acids. Trimming shortened V by 1 base and J by 2 bases, and 32 bases separated the two germline ends. The CDR3 spells CAWSDPGPRRVGDRRNYGYTF. CDR3 DNA sequence: TGTGCCTGGAGTGACCCGGGACCGCGGAGAGTGGGTGACCGTCGGAACTATGGCTACACCTTC.

This chain uses TRBV19 with TRBJ1-1; TRBD1 matches at 8 bases. The CDR3 loop spans 14 amino acids. Trimming took 3 bases from V and 9 from J; bases not matched to a gene: 9. In germline, CDR1 is LNHDA, CDR2 SQIVND (reference sequence). The DNA of the CDR3 is TGTGCCAGTAGTATTCGTGGAGGACAGGGACAAGCTTTCTTT. It translates to CASSIRGGQGQAFF.

V usage is TRBV25-1 and J usage is TRBJ2-2; possible D gene TRBD2, 5 bases. The CDR3 extends over 15 amino acids. The V end lost 3 bases, the J end lost 2 bases, and 10 bases lay between the germline ends. Per the germline V gene, CDR1 is MGHDK and CDR2 is SYGVNS. The CDR3 DNA reads TGTGCCAGCAGTGACGATCGGGGAAACACCGGGGAGCTGTTTTTT. Amino acid sequence: CASSDDRGNTGELFF.

The rearrangement joins TRBV2 to TRBJ1-4; TRBD1 might be the D (6 bases). The V end was cut by 7 bases, the J end by 2 bases, with 14 bases between. The V gene's germline CDR1 is SNHLY and CDR2 FYNNEI. This CDR3 region has 15 residues. The CDR3 is CASNLQGNTNEKLFF. The CDR3 nucleotides are TGTGCCAGCAACTTACAGGGTAACACTAATGAAAAACTGTTTTTT.

V and J are TRBV5-4 and TRBJ2-5, with 7 bases identical to TRBD1. The V segment lost 2 bases and the J segment 2 bases; nucleotides outside the gene matches: 3. The length of the CDR3 is 14 residues. The germline V gene encodes CDR1 SGHNT and CDR2 YYREEE (reference sequence). CDR3 sequence: CASSFTGVQETQYF. The CDR3 DNA follows: TGTGCCAGCAGCTTCACAGGGGTTCAAGAGACCCAGTACTTC.

The rearrangement links TRBV5-1 to TRBJ1-1; D not certain. This CDR3 has 14 residues. Trimming pared 0 bases from V and 1 base from J, leaving 7 bases between. Germline values: CDR1 SGHRS, CDR2 YFSETQ. CDR3: CASSLGHSNTEAFF. CDR3 nucleotide sequence: TGCGCCAGCAGCTTGGGACACTCGAACACTGAAGCTTTCTTT.